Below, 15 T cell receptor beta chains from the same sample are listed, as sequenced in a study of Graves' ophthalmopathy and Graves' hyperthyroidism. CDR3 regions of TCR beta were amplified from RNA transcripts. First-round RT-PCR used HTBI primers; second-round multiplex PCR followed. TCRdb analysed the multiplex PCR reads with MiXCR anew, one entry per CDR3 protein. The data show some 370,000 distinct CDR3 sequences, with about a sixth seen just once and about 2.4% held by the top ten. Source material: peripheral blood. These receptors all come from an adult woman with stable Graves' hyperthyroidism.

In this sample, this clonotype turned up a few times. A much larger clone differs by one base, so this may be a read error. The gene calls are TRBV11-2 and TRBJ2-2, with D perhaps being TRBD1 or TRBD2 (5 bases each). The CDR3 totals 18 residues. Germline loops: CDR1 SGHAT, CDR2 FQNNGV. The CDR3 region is CASSPRGSKFANAGELCF. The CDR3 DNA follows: TGTGCCAGCAGCCCTCGGGGCTCCAAGTTCGCGAACGCCGGGGAGCTGTGTTTT.

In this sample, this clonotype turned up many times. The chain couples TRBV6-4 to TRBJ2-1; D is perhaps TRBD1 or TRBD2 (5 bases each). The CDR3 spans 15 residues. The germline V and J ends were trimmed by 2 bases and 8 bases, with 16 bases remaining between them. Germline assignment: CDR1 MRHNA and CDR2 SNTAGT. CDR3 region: CASSDRAGQGDEQFF. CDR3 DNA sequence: TGTGCCAGCAGTGACCGGGCGGGCCAAGGGGATGAGCAGTTCTTC.

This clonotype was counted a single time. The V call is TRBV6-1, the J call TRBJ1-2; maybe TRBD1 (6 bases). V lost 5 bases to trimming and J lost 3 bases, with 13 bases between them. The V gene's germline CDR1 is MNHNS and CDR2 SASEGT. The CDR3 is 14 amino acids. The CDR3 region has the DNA TGTGCCAGCAGTCTCCGGGACACAGACTATGGCTACACCTTC. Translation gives CASSLRDTDYGYTF.

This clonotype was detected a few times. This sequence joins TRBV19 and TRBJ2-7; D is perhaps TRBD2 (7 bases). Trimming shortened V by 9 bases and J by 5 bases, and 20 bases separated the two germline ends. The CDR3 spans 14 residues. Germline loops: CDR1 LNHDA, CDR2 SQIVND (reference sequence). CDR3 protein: CASHSGGPTNEQYF. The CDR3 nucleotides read TGTGCCAGCCACTCCGGGGGGCCCACTAACGAGCAGTACTTC.

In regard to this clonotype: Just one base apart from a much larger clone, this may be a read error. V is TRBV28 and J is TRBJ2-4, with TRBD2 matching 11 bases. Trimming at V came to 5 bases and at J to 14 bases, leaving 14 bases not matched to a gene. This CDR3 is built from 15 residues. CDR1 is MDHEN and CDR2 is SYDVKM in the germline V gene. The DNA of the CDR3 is TGTGCCAGCAGTATCTTTAGCGGGAGGGCCGTCGAGAAGTACTTC. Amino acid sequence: CASSIFSGRAVEKYF.

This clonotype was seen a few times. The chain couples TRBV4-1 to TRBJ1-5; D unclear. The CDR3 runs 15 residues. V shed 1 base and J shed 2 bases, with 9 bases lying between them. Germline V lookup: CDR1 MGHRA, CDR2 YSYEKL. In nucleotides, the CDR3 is TGCGCCAGCAGCCAAGGAGACTTGGGCAATCAGCCCCAGCATTTT. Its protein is CASSQGDLGNQPQHF.

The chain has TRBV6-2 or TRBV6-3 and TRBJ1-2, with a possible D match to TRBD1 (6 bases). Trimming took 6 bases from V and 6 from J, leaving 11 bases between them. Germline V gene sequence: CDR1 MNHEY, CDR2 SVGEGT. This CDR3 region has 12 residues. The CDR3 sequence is CASSGQSDGYTF. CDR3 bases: TGTGCCAGCAGCGGACAGTCAGATGGCTACACCTTC.

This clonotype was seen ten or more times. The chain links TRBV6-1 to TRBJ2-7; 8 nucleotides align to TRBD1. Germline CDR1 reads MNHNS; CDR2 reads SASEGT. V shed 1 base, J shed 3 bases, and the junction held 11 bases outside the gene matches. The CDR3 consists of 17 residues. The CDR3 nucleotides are TGTGCCAGCAGTGAAGGGGGAACAGGGGGGAGGTACTACGAGCAGTACTTC. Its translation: CASSEGGTGGRYYEQYF.

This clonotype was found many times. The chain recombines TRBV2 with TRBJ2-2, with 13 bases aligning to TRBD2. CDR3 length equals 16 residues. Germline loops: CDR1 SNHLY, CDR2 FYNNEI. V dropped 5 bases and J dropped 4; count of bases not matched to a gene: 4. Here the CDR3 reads CASSILAGGPTGELFF. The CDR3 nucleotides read TGTGCCAGCAGTATACTAGCGGGAGGGCCCACCGGGGAGCTGTTTTTT.

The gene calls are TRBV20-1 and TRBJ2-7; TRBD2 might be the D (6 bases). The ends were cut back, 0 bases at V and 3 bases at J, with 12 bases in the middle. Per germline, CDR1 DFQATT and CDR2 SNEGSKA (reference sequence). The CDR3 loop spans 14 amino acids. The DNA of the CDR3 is TGCAGTGCTAGAGATACGGGACTTATCTACGAGCAGTACTTC. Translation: CSARDTGLIYEQYF.

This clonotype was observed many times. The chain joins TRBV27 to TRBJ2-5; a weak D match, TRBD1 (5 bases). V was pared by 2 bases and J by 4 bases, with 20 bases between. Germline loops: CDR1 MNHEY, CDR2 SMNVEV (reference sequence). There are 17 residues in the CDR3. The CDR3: CASSLSSVSGLPETQYF. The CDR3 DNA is TGTGCCAGCAGTTTAAGCAGTGTTTCAGGGCTCCCAGAGACCCAGTACTTC.

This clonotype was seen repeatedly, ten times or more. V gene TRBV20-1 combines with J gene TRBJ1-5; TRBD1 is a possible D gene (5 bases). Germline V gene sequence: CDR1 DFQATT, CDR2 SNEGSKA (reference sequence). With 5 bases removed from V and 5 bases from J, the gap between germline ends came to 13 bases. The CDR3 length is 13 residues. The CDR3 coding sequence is TGCAGTGCTGTCCCCGGGACGGATCAGCCCCAGCATTTT. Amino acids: CSAVPGTDQPQHF.

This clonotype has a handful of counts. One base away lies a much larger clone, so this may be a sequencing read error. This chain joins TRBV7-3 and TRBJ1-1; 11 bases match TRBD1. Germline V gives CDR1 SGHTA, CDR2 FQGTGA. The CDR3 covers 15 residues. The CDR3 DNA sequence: TGTGCCAGCAGCTTGAAGGGACAGGGGGTATTTGAAGCTTGCTTT. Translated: CASSLKGQGVFEACF.

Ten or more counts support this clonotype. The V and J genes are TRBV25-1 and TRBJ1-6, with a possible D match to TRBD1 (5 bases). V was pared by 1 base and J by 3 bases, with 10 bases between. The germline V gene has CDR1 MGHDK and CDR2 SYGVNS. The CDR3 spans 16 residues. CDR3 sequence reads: CASSESRGYYNSPLHF. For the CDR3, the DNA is TGTGCCAGCAGTGAATCGCGGGGCTACTATAATTCACCCCTCCACTTT.

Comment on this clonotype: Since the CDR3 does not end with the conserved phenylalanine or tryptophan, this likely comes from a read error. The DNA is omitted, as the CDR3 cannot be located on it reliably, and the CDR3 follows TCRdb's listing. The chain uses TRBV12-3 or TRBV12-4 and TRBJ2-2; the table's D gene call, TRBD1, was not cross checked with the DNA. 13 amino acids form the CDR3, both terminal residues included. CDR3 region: CASNHAGDGELCL.